The present entry profiles one TCR beta chain with its context. Its specificity is not known. This sample was included in a study of T cell responses to AZD1222 COVID-19 vaccine. Study-wide context: Second-dose intervals near 4 or 12 weeks were combined. Study outcomes and limitations: None of the repertoires were sampled until the peak T cell response had passed. Spike-wide coverage was observed for vaccine-associated CD4 TCRs, with dominant responses at 160-218 and 743-854. The donor group comprised mostly white British people and more females; the analysis possibly underestimated clonal diversity.

The CDR3 sequence is 13 residues long. Germline-derived CDR1 and CDR2 are GTSNPN and SVGIG (reference sequence). J gave up 5 bases and V 8 bases, and 5 bases lay outside the gene matches. Measured with immunoSEQ multiplex PCR; TCRdb has only the in-frame clones, and not every one. The sample holds around 120,000 clones, approximately 86% seen once. The clonotype originates from an adult in good health. Here the sequenced sample was peripheral blood, taken on day 0 of AZD1222 vaccination. This chain links TRBV30 with TRBJ2-5; 13 bases fit TRBD2. CDR3 in amino acids: CAQGTSGTETQYF. CDR3 DNA: TGTGCCCAGGGGACTAGCGGGACGGAGACCCAGTACTTC.